The sequence of this T cell receptor beta chain was determined in a study of OX40 agonist ivuxolimab in advanced cancers. The germline V gene encodes CDR1 MNHEY and CDR2 SVGAGI. V lost 3 bases and J 0 bases, leaving 6 bases between the germline ends. This CDR3 has 14 amino acids. This clone came up once. TCRdb's copy holds only in-frame clones and misses some; the assay was immunoSEQ multiplex PCR. In the table there are about 86,000 clones, around 88% of which are singletons. This receptor was identified in an adult with an advanced solid tumor such as melanoma, head and neck, liver or kidney cancer. The chain couples TRBV6-5 to TRBJ1-5; maybe TRBD1 (5 bases). The sample here was CD4+ or CD8+ T cells sorted from blood, taken in a trial of the OX40 agonist ivuxolimab. The DNA for the CDR3 is TGTGCCAGCAGTTATGGGGGTAGCAATCAGCCCCAGCATTTT. Translation gives CASSYGGSNQPQHF.